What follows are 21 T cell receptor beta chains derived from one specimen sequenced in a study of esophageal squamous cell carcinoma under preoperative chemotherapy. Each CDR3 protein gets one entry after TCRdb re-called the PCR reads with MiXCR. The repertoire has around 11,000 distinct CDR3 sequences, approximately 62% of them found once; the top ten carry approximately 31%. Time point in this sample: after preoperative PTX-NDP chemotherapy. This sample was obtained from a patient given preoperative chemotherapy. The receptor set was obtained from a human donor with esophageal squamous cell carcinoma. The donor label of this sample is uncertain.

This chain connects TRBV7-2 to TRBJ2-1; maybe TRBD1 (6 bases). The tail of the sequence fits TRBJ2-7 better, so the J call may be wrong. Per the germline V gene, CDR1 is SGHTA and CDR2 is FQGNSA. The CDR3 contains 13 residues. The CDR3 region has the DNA TGTGCCAGCAGCCACTACAGGGACAATGAGCAGTACTTC. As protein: CASSHYRDNEQYF.

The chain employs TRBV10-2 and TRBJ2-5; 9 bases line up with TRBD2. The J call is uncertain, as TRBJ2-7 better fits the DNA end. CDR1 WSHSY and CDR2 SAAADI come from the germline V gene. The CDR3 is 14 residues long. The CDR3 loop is CASSAAGGTYEQYF. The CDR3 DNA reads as TGCGCCAGCAGTGCAGCGGGAGGTACCTACGAGCAGTACTTC.

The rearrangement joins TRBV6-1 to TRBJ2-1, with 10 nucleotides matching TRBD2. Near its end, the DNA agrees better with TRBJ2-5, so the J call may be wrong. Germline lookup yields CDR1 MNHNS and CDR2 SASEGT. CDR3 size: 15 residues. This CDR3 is CASSVQRGGSETQYF. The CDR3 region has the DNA TGTGCCAGCAGTGTCCAGCGGGGGGGCTCGGAGACCCAGTACTTC.

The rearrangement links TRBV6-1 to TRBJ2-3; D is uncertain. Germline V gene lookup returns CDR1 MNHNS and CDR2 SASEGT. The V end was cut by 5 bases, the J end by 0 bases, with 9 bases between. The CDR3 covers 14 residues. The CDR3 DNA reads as TGTGCCAGCAGTCCAGACCGGAGCACAGATACGCAGTATTTT. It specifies CASSPDRSTDTQYF.

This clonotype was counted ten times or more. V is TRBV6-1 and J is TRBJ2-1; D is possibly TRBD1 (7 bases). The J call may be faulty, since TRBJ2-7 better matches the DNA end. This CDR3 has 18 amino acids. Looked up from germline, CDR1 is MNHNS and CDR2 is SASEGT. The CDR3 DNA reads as TGTGCCAGCAGTCAGTCTGGACAGGCCTTGGGGAGGAGGTACGAGCAGTACTTC. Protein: CASSQSGQALGRRYEQYF.

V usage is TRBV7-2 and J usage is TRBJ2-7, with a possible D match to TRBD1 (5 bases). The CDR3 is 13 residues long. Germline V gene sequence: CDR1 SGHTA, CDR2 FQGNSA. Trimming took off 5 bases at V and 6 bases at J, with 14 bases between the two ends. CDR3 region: CASSTSTASEQYF. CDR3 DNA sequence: TGTGCCAGCAGCACCTCGACAGCGTCCGAGCAGTACTTC.

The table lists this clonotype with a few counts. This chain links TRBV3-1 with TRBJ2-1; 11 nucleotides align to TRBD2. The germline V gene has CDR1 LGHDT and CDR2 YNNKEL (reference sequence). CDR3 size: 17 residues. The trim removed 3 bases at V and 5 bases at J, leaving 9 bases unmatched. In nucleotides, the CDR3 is TGTGCCAGCAGCCAGGGAAACCTAGCGGGGGGAGACAATGAGCAGTTCTTC. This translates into CASSQGNLAGGDNEQFF.

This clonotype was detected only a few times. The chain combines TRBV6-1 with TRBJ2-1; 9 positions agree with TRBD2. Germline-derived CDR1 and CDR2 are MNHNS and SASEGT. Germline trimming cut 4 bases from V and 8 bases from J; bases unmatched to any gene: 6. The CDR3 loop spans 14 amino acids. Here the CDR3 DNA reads TGTGCCAGCAGTGGAGGCGGGAGGGCTTATGAGCAGTTCTTC. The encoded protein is CASSGGGRAYEQFF.

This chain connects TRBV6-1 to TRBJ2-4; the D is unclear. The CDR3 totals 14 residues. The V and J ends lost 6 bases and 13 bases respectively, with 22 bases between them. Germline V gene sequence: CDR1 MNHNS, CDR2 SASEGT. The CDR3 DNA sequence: TGTGCCAGCAGATCGACGCGAACCAAAAATACGCAGTACTTC. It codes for CASRSTRTKNTQYF.

This CDR3 is CASSLAQLTDTQYF. DNA for the CDR3: TGTGCCAGCAGCTTAGCCCAGCTCACAGATACGCAGTATTTT. This chain joins TRBV7-2 and TRBJ2-3; D unresolved. This CDR3 region has 14 residues. Trimming took off 0 bases at V and 2 bases at J, with 6 bases between the two ends. Germline V gives CDR1 SGHTA, CDR2 FQGNSA.

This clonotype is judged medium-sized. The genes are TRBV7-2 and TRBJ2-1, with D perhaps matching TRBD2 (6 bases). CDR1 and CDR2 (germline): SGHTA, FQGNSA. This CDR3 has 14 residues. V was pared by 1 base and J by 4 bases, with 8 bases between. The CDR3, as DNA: TGTGCCAGCAGCTTAGGGGGAGGATACAATGAGCAGTTCTTC. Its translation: CASSLGGGYNEQFF. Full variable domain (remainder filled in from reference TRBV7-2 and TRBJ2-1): GAGVSQSPSNKVTEKGKDVELRCDPISGHTALYWYRQSLGQGLEFLIYFQGNSAPDKSGLPSDRFSAERTGGSVSTLTIQRTQQEDSAVYLCASSLGGGYNEQFFGPGTRLTVL.

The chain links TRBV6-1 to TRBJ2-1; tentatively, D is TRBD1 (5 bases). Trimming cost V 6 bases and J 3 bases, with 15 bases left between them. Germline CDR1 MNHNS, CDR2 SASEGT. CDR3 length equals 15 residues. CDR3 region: CASSQKRQNYNEQFF. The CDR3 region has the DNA TGTGCCAGCAGCCAAAAGAGACAGAACTACAATGAGCAGTTCTTC.

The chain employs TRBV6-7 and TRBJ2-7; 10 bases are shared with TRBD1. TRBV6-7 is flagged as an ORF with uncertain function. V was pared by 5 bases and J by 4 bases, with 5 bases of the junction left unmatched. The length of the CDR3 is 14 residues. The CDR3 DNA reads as TGTGCCAGCAGTCCCCGGGACAGGGGTTACGAGCAGTACTTC. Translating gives CASSPRDRGYEQYF.

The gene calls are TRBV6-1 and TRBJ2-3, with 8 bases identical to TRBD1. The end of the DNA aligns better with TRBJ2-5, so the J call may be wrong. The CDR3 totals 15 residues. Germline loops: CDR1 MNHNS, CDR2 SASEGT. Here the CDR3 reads CASSEGQGSSETQYF. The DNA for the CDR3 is TGTGCCAGCAGTGAAGGACAGGGGTCATCAGAGACCCAGTACTTC.

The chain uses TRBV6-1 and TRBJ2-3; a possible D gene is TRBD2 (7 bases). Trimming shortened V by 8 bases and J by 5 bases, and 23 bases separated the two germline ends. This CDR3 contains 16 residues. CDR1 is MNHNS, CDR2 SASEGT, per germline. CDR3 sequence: CASSGGGGADKDTQYF. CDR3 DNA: TGTGCCAGCTCGGGGGGCGGGGGCGCGGACAAAGATACGCAGTATTTT.

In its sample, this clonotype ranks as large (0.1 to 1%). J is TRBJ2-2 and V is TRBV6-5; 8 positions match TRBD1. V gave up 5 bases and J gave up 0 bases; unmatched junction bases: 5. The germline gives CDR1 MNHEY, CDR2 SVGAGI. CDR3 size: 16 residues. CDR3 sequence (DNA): TGTGCCAGCAGTCTTCGGACAGGGACGAACACCGGGGAGCTGTTTTTT. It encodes CASSLRTGTNTGELFF.

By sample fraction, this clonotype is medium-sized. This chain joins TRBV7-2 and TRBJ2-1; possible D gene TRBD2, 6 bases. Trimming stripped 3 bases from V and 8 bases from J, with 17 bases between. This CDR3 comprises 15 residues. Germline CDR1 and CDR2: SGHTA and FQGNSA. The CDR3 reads CASSFPGSGVDEQFF. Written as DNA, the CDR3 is TGTGCCAGCAGCTTTCCCGGCTCGGGGGTGGATGAGCAGTTCTTC.

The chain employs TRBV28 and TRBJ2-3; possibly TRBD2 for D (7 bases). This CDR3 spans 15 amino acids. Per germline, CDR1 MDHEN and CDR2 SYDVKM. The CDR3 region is CGRRGGGRGQETQYF. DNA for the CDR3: TGTGGCAGGAGGGGAGGGGGGAGAGGCCAAGAGACGCAGTATTTT.

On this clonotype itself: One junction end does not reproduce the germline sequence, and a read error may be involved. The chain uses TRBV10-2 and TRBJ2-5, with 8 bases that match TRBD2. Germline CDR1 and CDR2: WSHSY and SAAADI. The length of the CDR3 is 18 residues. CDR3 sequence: CASSEAESGGCDPETQYF. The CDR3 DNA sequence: TGCGCCAGCAGTGAGGCGGAGTCGGGGGGGTGCGACCCAGAGACGCAGTATTTC.

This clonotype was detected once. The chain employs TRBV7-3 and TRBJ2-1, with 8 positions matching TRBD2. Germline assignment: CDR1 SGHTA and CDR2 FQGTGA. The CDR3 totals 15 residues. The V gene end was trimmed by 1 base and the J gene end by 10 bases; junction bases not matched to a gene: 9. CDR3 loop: CASSLNSGSSYEQFF. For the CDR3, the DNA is TGTGCCAGCAGCTTAAACAGCGGGAGCTCCTACGAGCAGTTCTTC.

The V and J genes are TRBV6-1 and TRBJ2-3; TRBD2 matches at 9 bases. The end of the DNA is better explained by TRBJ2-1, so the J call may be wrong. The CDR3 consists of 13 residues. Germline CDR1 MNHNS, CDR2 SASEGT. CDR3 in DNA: TGTGCCAGCCAGCGGGAGGTCAAAAATGAGCAGTTCTTC. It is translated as CASQREVKNEQFF.